Presented here are 10 T cell receptor beta chains from one specimen sequenced in a study of lymphopenia after photon versus proton radiotherapy. Clones were sequenced by immunoSEQ multiplex PCR, and TCRdb holds only the in-frame ones, with some missing. The table has some 55,000 clones, about 90% seen once. Sequences were derived from peripheral blood, sampled from a patient treated with photon-based radiotherapy. The receptor set was obtained from a man in his forties or fifties with gastric cancer.

This chain joins TRBV19 and TRBJ1-2; D may be TRBD1 (6 bases). The CDR3 is 16 residues long. V gave up 0 bases and J gave up 0 bases, with 11 bases separating them. The germline V gene encodes CDR1 LNHDA and CDR2 SQIVND (reference sequence). The CDR3 region has the DNA TGTGCCAGTAGTATAGAGGCCGGGACAACTAACTATGGCTACACCTTC. Protein product: CASSIEAGTTNYGYTF.

The gene calls are TRBV12-5 and TRBJ1-3, with D perhaps TRBD1 (6 bases). This CDR3 is built from 14 residues. The V and J ends lost 6 bases and 2 bases respectively, with 11 bases between them. The germline V gene has CDR1 LGHNT and CDR2 FRNRAP. The CDR3 DNA is TGTGCTAGTGGCCTGGGACATACTGGAAACACCATATATTTT. Protein sequence: CASGLGHTGNTIYF. Combining the CDR3 with reference TRBV12-5 and TRBJ1-3 gives the whole variable domain DARVTQTPRHKVTEMGQEVTMRCQPILGHNTVFWYRQTMMQGLELLAYFRNRAPLDDSGMPKDRFSAEMPDATLATLKIQPSEPRDSAVYFCASGLGHTGNTIYFGEGSWLTVV.

V is TRBV14 and J is TRBJ2-3; D uncertain. The CDR3 loop spans 15 amino acids. Between the trimmed V and J ends, which lost 3 bases and 2 bases, there was a span of 12 bases. In germline, CDR1 is SGHDN, CDR2 FVKESK. CDR3 residues: CASSHRVPFTDTQYF. For the CDR3, the DNA is TGTGCCAGCAGCCATCGTGTACCGTTCACAGATACGCAGTATTTT.

This chain uses TRBV10-3 with TRBJ2-5; TRBD2 agrees at 13 bases. The CDR3 length is 17 residues. In germline, CDR1 is ENHRY, CDR2 SYGVKD. Unmatched junction bases numbered 9, after V lost 6 bases and J lost 2 bases. The CDR3 DNA reads TGTGCCATCAGCGACGGACTAGCGGGGGTCTTACAAGAGACCCAGTACTTC. As protein: CAISDGLAGVLQETQYF.

The gene calls are TRBV18 and TRBJ2-3; D uncertain. The CDR3 is 12 residues long. Germline assignment: CDR1 KGHSH and CDR2 LQKENI. V was pared by 4 bases and J by 12 bases, with 14 bases between. Here the CDR3 reads CASSLPVGTQYF. Written as DNA, the CDR3 is TGTGCCAGCTCACTACCTGTCGGTACACAGTATTTT.

The V gene is TRBV7-2, the J gene TRBJ1-2, with 7 bases identical to TRBD1. The CDR3 contains 12 residues. Germline V gene sequence: CDR1 SGHTA, CDR2 FQGNSA. Trimming removed 5 bases from V and 10 bases from J; junction bases left unmatched: 7. CDR3 region: CASSLLGQHYTF. Here the CDR3 DNA reads TGTGCCAGCAGCCTCCTGGGACAGCACTACACCTTC.

This chain connects TRBV27 to TRBJ2-7; TRBD2 matches at 11 bases. Germline CDR1 reads MNHEY; CDR2 reads SMNVEV (reference sequence). This CDR3 has 15 residues. Trimming cost V 3 bases and J 6 bases; bases outside gene matches: 7. The CDR3 spells CASSLVSGGAGEQYF. CDR3 DNA sequence: TGTGCCAGCAGTTTGGTTAGCGGGGGGGCGGGCGAGCAGTACTTC.

This chain joins TRBV19 and TRBJ1-5, with 7 bases identical to TRBD1. The CDR3 length is 16 residues. Germline CDR1 is LNHDA and CDR2 is SQIVND (reference sequence). The V segment lost 5 bases and the J segment 6 bases; nucleotides outside the gene matches: 13. CDR3 DNA: TGTGCCAGTAGTTCAAGGACAGGTGGTACCGGTCAGCCCCAGCATTTT. This gives the protein CASSSRTGGTGQPQHF.

This clone was seen a single time. The J gene is TRBJ1-4, the V gene TRBV14; possible D gene TRBD1, 5 bases. The CDR3 has 14 amino acids. V shed 3 bases and J shed 7 bases, with 12 bases lying between them. Germline CDR1 reads SGHDN; CDR2 reads FVKESK. CDR3 loop: CASSQRQGGEKLFF. As DNA, the CDR3 is TGTGCCAGCAGCCAGCGGCAGGGAGGTGAAAAACTGTTTTTT.

The V gene is TRBV29-1, the J gene TRBJ2-7; D call uncertain. Trimming shortened V by 4 bases and J by 3 bases, and 7 bases separated the two germline ends. Germline-derived CDR1 and CDR2 are SQVTM and ANQGSEA. This CDR3 is 11 amino acids long. Written as DNA, the CDR3 is TGCAGCGTTGCCCTGAGCTACGAGCAGTACTTC. Its translation: CSVALSYEQYF.